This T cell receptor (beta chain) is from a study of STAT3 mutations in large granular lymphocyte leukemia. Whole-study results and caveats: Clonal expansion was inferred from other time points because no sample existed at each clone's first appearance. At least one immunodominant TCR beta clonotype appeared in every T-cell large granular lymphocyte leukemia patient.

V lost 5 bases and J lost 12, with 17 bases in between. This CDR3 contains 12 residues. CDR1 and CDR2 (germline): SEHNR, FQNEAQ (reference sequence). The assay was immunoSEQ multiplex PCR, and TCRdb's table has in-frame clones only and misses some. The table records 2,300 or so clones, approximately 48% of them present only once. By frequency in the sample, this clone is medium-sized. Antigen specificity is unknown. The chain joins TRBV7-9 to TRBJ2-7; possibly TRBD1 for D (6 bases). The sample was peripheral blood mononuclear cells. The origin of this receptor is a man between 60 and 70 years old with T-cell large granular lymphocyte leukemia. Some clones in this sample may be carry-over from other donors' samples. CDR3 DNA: TGTGCCAGCAGCGAGGACAGCCGGGGTGCGTACTTC. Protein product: CASSEDSRGAYF.